These 19 T cell receptor beta chains originate from one sample sequenced in a study of blood T cell repertoires in COVID-19. TCRdb's table, derived via immunoSEQ multiplex PCR, lists solely in-frame clones and lacks some. The sample includes approximately 200,000 clones, about 85% seen only once; the top ten take about 2.3%. Sequenced input: PBMCs or T cells enriched from blood (not recorded which). The origin of the receptors is a woman in her thirties who had recovered from COVID-19.

In regard to this clone: Other DNA sequences in the sample encode the same CDR3. The chain joins TRBV7-9 to TRBJ1-5; a possible D gene is TRBD1 (5 bases). CDR3 length: 14 residues. The germline CDR1 and CDR2 sequences are SEHNR and FQNEAQ (reference sequence). The V end lost 1 base, the J end lost 2 bases, and 6 bases lay between the germline ends. CDR3 protein: CASSLGGGNQPQHF. DNA for the CDR3: TGTGCCAGCAGCTTAGGGGGGGGCAATCAGCCCCAGCATTTT.

The J gene is TRBJ2-5, the V gene TRBV11-3, with D possibly being TRBD1 (6 bases). Trimming shortened V by 1 base and J by 6 bases, and 12 bases separated the two germline ends. The CDR3 sequence is 14 residues long. CDR1 is SGHNT, CDR2 YENEEA, per germline. Here the CDR3 reads CASSLGGHSKTQYF. CDR3 bases: TGTGCCAGCAGCTTAGGGGGGCACTCGAAGACCCAGTACTTC.

A single count supports this clone. This chain uses TRBV6-5 with TRBJ2-1; 9 bases match TRBD2. The CDR3 length is 15 residues. J lost 3 bases, V lost 9 bases, and 9 bases had no gene match. In germline, CDR1 is MNHEY, CDR2 SVGAGI. The CDR3 region has the DNA TGTGCCAGTATAGCTAGCGGGGCAAACTACAATGAGCAGTTCTTC. It is translated as CASIASGANYNEQFF.

This chain connects TRBV5-1 to TRBJ1-1, with D possibly TRBD1 on 5 matching bases. The CDR3 contains 16 residues. Trimming took off 0 bases at V and 4 bases at J, with 16 bases between the two ends. The V gene's germline CDR1 is SGHRS and CDR2 YFSETQ. The CDR3 sequence is CASSLDRGNGGTEAFF. CDR3 nucleotides: TGCGCCAGCAGCTTGGACAGAGGGAACGGGGGCACTGAAGCTTTCTTT.

The chain has TRBV4-1 and TRBJ2-6; 8 bases map to TRBD1. Germline loops: CDR1 MGHRA, CDR2 YSYEKL. V was pared by 0 bases and J by 0 bases, with 4 bases of the junction left unmatched. The CDR3 runs to 18 residues. CDR3 DNA: TGCGCCAGCAGCCAAGAACGGCAGGGGGCCTCTGGGGCCAACGTCCTGACTTTC. As protein: CASSQERQGASGANVLTF.

V gene TRBV5-5 combines with J gene TRBJ1-2, with D maybe TRBD1 (6 bases). Germline CDR1 SGHKS, CDR2 YYEKEE (reference sequence). The CDR3 length is 15 residues. V was cut by 3 bases and J by 6 bases, with 18 bases left in between. CDR3 residues: CASSWTPAGVDGYTF. The DNA for the CDR3 is TGTGCCAGCAGCTGGACTCCGGCAGGGGTGGATGGCTACACCTTC.

The chain links TRBV7-7 to TRBJ2-5, with D possibly being TRBD1 (7 bases). Trimming stripped 5 bases from V and 5 bases from J, with 12 bases between. Germline CDR1 and CDR2: SSHAT and FNYEAQ (reference sequence). The CDR3 is 13 residues long. In DNA, the CDR3 is TGTGCCAGCAGCACCAGGGGGGAGGAGACCCAGTACTTC. Protein: CASSTRGEETQYF. The full variable domain, its missing parts supplied by reference TRBV7-7 and TRBJ2-5, is GAGVSQSPRYKVTKRGQDVTLRCDPISSHATLYWYQQALGQGPEFLTYFNYEAQPDKSGLPSDRFSAERPEGSISTLTIQRTEQRDSAMYRCASSTRGEETQYFGPGTRLLVL.

Here the CDR3 DNA reads TGTGCCAGCAGAGGAACAGGGGGAGGTGAAAAACTGTTTTTT. It encodes CASRGTGGGEKLFF. V is TRBV6-5 and J is TRBJ1-4; 8 bases align to TRBD1. After removal of 6 bases from V and 7 bases from J, the junction contained 7 bases not matched to a gene. From germline, CDR1 is MNHEY and CDR2 SVGAGI. The CDR3 sequence is 14 residues long.

V usage is TRBV19 and J usage is TRBJ1-1, with TRBD1 identical over 11 bases. The CDR3 length is 15 residues. V shed 7 bases and J 4 bases; nucleotides not matched to a gene: 8. The germline V gene has CDR1 LNHDA and CDR2 SQIVND (reference sequence). CDR3 sequence: CASTSRGTGGTEAFF. CDR3 sequence (DNA): TGTGCCAGTACGTCCCGCGGGACAGGGGGCACTGAAGCTTTCTTT.

This clone has only one observation. This chain connects TRBV30 to TRBJ1-5; D may be TRBD1 (6 bases). CDR1 is GTSNPN, CDR2 SVGIG, per germline (reference sequence). The CDR3 has 13 amino acids. With 2 bases removed from V and 3 bases from J, the gap between germline ends came to 8 bases. The CDR3 DNA reads as TGTGCCTGGAGTCACAGGGTCAATCAGCCCCAGCATTTT. Protein product: CAWSHRVNQPQHF.

The V gene is TRBV6-5, the J gene TRBJ1-1; 7 bases map to TRBD1. This CDR3 region has 14 residues. From germline, CDR1 is MNHEY and CDR2 SVGAGI. The V segment lost 2 bases and the J segment 4 bases; nucleotides outside the gene matches: 4. CDR3 region: CASSYHRGGTEAFF. CDR3 DNA sequence: TGTGCCAGCAGTTACCACAGGGGAGGCACTGAAGCTTTCTTT.

The CDR3 sequence is CASSLGGGSPLHF. In nucleotides, the CDR3 is TGTGCCAGCAGCTTGGGGGGGGGTTCACCCCTCCACTTT. The rearrangement joins TRBV5-4 to TRBJ1-6, with a tentative D call TRBD1 (5 bases). The germline V and J ends were trimmed by 0 bases and 9 bases, with 7 bases remaining between them. From germline, CDR1 is SGHNT and CDR2 YYREEE (reference sequence). This CDR3 is 13 amino acids long.

This chain connects TRBV19 to TRBJ2-1, with D possibly being TRBD1 (5 bases). The CDR3 totals 16 residues. Germline V lookup: CDR1 LNHDA, CDR2 SQIVND (reference sequence). Trimming shortened V by 1 base and J by 0 bases, and 10 bases separated the two germline ends. In nucleotides, the CDR3 is TGTGCCAGTAGTATAGGGGGCGGTAGCTCCTACAATGAGCAGTTCTTC. Translating it yields CASSIGGGSSYNEQFF.

In its sample, this clone was seen a few times. The rearrangement links TRBV6-4 to TRBJ2-2; no definite D call. V dropped 5 bases and J dropped 6 bases, with 13 bases sitting between them. The germline V gene encodes CDR1 MRHNA and CDR2 SNTAGT. The CDR3 has 14 amino acids. The CDR3 here is CASSLSSWSGELFF. Here the CDR3 DNA reads TGTGCCAGCAGTTTATCTAGTTGGTCCGGGGAGCTGTTTTTT.

V and J are TRBV23-1 and TRBJ1-6; 7 bases are a match to TRBD1. TRBV23-1 is sorted into the ORF group, with uncertain function. V was clipped by 4 bases and J by 0 bases; unmatched bases: 3. The CDR3 loop spans 16 amino acids. CDR3 DNA sequence: TGCGCCAGCAGTCGAGACAGGGCCTCCTATAATTCACCCCTCCACTTT. This sequence encodes CASSRDRASYNSPLHF.

J is TRBJ2-7 and V is TRBV2, with D possibly matching TRBD2 (6 bases). V was trimmed by 3 bases and J by 1 base, leaving 10 bases between them. This CDR3 region has 14 residues. Germline lookup yields CDR1 SNHLY and CDR2 FYNNEI. DNA for the CDR3: TGTGCCAGCAGTGATGGGACTCCGTCCTACGAGCAGTACTTC. This sequence encodes CASSDGTPSYEQYF.

This clone was counted between two and nine times. The rearrangement links TRBV27 to TRBJ1-2; 7 positions agree with TRBD1. Looked up from germline, CDR1 is MNHEY and CDR2 is SMNVEV (reference sequence). Unmatched junction bases numbered 9, after V lost 6 bases and J lost 8 bases. This CDR3 region has 13 residues. The CDR3 DNA reads TGTGCCAGCAGAGGTGACAGGGCTGACGGCTACACCTTC. It codes for CASRGDRADGYTF.

The rearrangement joins TRBV12-3 or TRBV12-4 to TRBJ1-2; D may be TRBD1 (6 bases). This CDR3 has 12 amino acids. V gave up 6 bases and J gave up 7 bases, with 12 bases separating them. The CDR3 sequence is CASRYRAGGYTF. CDR3 in DNA: TGTGCCAGCAGGTACAGGGCTGGTGGCTACACCTTC.

This clone was detected only once. V usage is TRBV7-9 and J usage is TRBJ1-4; D is uncertain. Trimming took off 1 base at V and 3 bases at J, with 9 bases between the two ends. Germline CDR1 reads SEHNR; CDR2 reads FQNEAQ (reference sequence). This CDR3 has 15 residues. This CDR3 is CASSLGSGSNEKLFF. Here the CDR3 DNA reads TGTGCCAGCAGCTTAGGTTCGGGGTCTAATGAAAAACTGTTTTTT. The complete variable domain, with remaining parts taken from reference TRBV7-9 and TRBJ1-4, reads DTGVSQNPRHKITKRGQNVTFRCDPISEHNRLYWYRQTLGQGPEFLTYFQNEAQLEKSRLLSDRFSAERPKGSFSTLEIQRTEQGDSAMYLCASSLGSGSNEKLFFGSGTQLSVL.